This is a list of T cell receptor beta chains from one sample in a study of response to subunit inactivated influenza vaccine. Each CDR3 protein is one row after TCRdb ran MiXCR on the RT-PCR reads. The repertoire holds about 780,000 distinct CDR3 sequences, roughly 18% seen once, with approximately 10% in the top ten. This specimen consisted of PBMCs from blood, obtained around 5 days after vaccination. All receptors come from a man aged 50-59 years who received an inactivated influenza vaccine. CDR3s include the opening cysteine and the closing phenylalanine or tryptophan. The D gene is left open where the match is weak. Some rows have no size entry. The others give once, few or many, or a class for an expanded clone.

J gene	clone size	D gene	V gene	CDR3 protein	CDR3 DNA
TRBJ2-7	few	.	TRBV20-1	CSARDPGTSWLDEQYF	TGCAGTGCTAGAGATCCCGGGACTTCCTGGCTCGACGAGCAGTACTTC
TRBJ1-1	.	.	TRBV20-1	CSARVPESSYTEAFF	TGCAGTGCTAGAGTCCCGGAGTCAAGCTACACTGAAGCTTTCTTT
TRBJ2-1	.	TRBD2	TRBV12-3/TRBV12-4	CASSLATRGLAGVVGYNEQFF	TGTGCCAGCAGTTTAGCGACCAGGGGACTAGCGGGAGTGGTAGGCTACAATGAGCAGTTCTTC
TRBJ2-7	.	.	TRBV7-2	CASSLGAGLPNEQYF	TGTGCCAGCAGCTTAGGGGCGGGACTCCCGAACGAGCAGTACTTC
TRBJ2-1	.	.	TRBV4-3	CASSQDPFGSSYNEQFF	TGCGCCAGCAGCCAAGATCCATTCGGGAGCTCCTACAATGAGCAGTTCTTC
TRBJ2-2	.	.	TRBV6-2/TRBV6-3	CASSDYLSSNTGELFF	TGTGCCAGCAGTGATTATTTAAGCTCGAACACCGGGGAGCTGTTTTTT
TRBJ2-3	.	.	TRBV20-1	CSAPEGAQTDTQYF	TGCAGTGCCCCTGAGGGTGCCCAAACAGATACGCAGTATTTT
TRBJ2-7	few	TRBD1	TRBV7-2	CASTFDRGGSYEQYF	TGTGCCAGCACCTTCGACAGGGGCGGGTCCTACGAGCAGTACTTC
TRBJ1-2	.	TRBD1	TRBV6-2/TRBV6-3	CASSYGQGGVSGYTF	TGTGCCAGCAGTTATGGACAGGGTGGAGTGTCTGGCTACACCTTC
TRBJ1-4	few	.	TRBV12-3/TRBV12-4	CASSSHRAGLFF	TGTGCCAGCAGTTCACACAGGGCGGGGCTGTTTTTT
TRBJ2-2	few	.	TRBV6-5	CASSLLRRGSNTGELFF	TGTGCCAGCAGTTTACTTCGGAGAGGTTCGAACACCGGGGAGCTGTTTTTT
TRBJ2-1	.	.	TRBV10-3	CAISPGTGYNEQFF	TGTGCCATCAGTCCCGGGACGGGATACAATGAGCAGTTCTTC
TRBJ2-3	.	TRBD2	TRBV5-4	CASSSKRDGLDTQYF	TGTGCCAGCAGTTCGAAGCGGGATGGTTTGGATACGCAGTATTTT
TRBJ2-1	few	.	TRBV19	CASSVGTNYNEQFF	TGTGCCAGTAGTGTCGGGACAAACTACAATGAGCAGTTCTTC
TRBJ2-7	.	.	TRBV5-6	CASSFWGNEQYF	TGTGCCAGCAGCTTCTGGGGCAACGAGCAGTACTTC
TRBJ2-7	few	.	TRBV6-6	CATSTGEADEQYF	TGTGCCACCAGTACAGGGGAGGCCGACGAGCAGTACTTC
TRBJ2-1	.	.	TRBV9	CASSPGPGGEQFF	TGTGCCAGCAGCCCAGGACCGGGGGGCGAGCAGTTCTTC
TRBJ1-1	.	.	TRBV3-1	CASSQERVTKTEAFF	TGTGCCAGCAGCCAAGAACGGGTAACGAAAACTGAAGCTTTCTTT
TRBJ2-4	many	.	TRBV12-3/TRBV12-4	CASSFDTRDIQYF	TGTGCCAGCAGTTTCGATACCCGCGACATTCAGTACTTC
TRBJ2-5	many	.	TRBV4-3	CASSQERTTSGTQYF	TGCGCCAGCAGCCAAGAAAGGACCACCAGTGGGACCCAGTACTTC
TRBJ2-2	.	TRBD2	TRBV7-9	CASSTLAGANTGELFF	TGTGCCAGCAGCACCCTAGCGGGAGCGAACACCGGGGAGCTGTTTTTT
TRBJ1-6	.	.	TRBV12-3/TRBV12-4	CASRLDGIPNSPLHF	TGTGCCAGCAGGCTAGATGGGATACCCAATTCACCCCTCCACTTT
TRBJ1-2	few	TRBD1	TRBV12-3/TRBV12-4	CASSTYRGRGYTF	TGTGCCAGCAGTACCTACAGGGGACGTGGCTACACCTTC
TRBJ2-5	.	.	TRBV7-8	CASSSRRLMRPRGQETQYF	TGTGCCAGCAGCTCCCGGCGTCTTATGAGGCCCAGGGGACAAGAGACCCAGTACTTC
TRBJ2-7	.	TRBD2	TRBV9	CASSPGTSSREQYF	TGTGCCAGCAGCCCGGGGACTAGCTCCCGCGAGCAGTACTTC
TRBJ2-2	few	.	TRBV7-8	CASTPTGELFF	TGTGCCAGCACGCCGACCGGGGAGCTGTTTTTT
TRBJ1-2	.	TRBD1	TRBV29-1	CSVEEPDRGYGYTF	TGCAGCGTTGAAGAGCCCGACAGGGGCTATGGCTACACCTTC
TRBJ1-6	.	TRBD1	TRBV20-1	CSARLGGDRGSPLHF	TGCAGTGCTAGACTCGGCGGGGACAGGGGCTCACCCCTCCACTTT
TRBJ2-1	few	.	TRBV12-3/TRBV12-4	CASSLLRGGIDEQFF	TGTGCCAGCAGTTTATTGAGGGGCGGGATCGATGAGCAGTTCTTC
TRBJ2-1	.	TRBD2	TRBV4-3	CASSQDRLAGGTSYNEQFF	TGCGCCAGCAGCCAAGACCGACTAGCGGGAGGGACCTCCTACAATGAGCAGTTCTTC
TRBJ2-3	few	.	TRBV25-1	CASSDSRGITDTQYF	TGTGCCAGCAGTGATTCCCGGGGCATCACAGATACGCAGTATTTT
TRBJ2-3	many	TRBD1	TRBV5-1	CASSSGQAMRTDTQYF	TGCGCCAGCAGCTCGGGACAGGCAATGAGAACAGATACGCAGTATTTT
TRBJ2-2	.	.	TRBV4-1	CASSQGQLTGELFF	TGCGCCAGCAGCCAAGGACAGTTAACCGGGGAGCTGTTTTTT
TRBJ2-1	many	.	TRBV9	CASSVGQGLEQFF	TGTGCCAGCAGCGTGGGTCAGGGGCTTGAGCAGTTCTTC
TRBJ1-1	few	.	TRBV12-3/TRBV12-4	CASSMEARTEAFF	TGTGCCAGCAGTATGGAAGCTAGGACTGAAGCTTTCTTT
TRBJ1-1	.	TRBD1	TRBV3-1	CASSPQGVGAFF	TGTGCCAGCAGCCCCCAGGGGGTCGGGGCTTTCTTT
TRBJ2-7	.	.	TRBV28	CASSFLVATEYEQYF	TGTGCCAGCAGTTTTTTAGTAGCGACGGAGTACGAGCAGTACTTC
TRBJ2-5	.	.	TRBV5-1	CASTVDQETQYF	TGCGCCAGCACCGTAGACCAAGAGACCCAGTACTTC
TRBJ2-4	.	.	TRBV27	CASSYIRDRIKNIQYF	TGTGCCAGCAGTTACATCCGAGACAGAATCAAAAACATTCAGTACTTC
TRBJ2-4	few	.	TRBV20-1	CSARDGAIAKNIQYF	TGCAGTGCTAGAGATGGTGCCATAGCCAAAAACATTCAGTACTTC
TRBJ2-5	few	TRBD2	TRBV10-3	CAISEGGGLAGAQETQYF	TGTGCCATCAGTGAAGGAGGAGGACTAGCGGGGGCCCAAGAGACCCAGTACTTC
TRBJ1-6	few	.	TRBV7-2	CASSPTRSPLHF	TGTGCCAGCAGCCCCACAAGGTCACCCCTCCACTTT
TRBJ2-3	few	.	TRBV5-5	CASSGHINPSTDTQYF	TGTGCCAGCAGCGGGCACATAAACCCGAGCACAGATACGCAGTATTTT
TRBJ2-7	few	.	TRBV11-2	CASSLGLSHEQYF	TGTGCCAGCAGCCTCGGACTATCCCACGAGCAGTACTTC
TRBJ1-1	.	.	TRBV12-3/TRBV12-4	CASSFFGGNTEAFF	TGTGCCAGCAGTTTTTTCGGAGGGAACACTGAAGCTTTCTTT
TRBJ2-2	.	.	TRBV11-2	CASSLLAEEELFF	TGTGCCAGCAGCTTACTGGCGGAGGAGGAGCTGTTTTTT